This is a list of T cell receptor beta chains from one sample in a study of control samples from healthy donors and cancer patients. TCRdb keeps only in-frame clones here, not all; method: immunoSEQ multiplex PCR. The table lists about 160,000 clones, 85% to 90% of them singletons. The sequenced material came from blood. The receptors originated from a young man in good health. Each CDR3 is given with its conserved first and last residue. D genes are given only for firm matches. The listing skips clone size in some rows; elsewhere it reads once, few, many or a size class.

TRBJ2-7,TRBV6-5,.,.,TGTGCCAGCCACGAGGGGAGCTCCTACGAGCAGTACTTC,CASHEGSSYEQYF
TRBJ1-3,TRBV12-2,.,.,TGTGCAAGTCGCACGCGCGTCCCGAACTCTGGAAACACCATATATTTT,CASRTRVPNSGNTIYF
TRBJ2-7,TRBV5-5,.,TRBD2,TGTGCCAGCAGCGTCACCGGGACTAGCGGGTCCTACGAGCAGTACTTC,CASSVTGTSGSYEQYF
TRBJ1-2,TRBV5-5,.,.,TGTGCCAGCAGCCGCTTTTTCGCACAGCCTCATGGCTACACCTTC,CASSRFFAQPHGYTF
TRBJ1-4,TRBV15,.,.,TGTGCCACCAGCAGTCGGACAACCCTGAATGAAAAACTGTTTTTT,CATSSRTTLNEKLFF
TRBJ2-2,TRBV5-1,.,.,TGCGCCAGCAGCCTGAGCCAGGACAGGGAGCTGTTTTTT,CASSLSQDRELFF
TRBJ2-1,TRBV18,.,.,TGTGCCAGCTCGGTAGCGGTTACCTACAATGAGCAGTTCTTC,CASSVAVTYNEQFF
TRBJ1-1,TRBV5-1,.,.,TGCGCCAGCACCCTGACAGCTACCTTGAACACTGAAGCTTTCTTT,CASTLTATLNTEAFF
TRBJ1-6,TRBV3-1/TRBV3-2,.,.,TGTGCCAGCAGCCAGGGGGCGCGTTCACCCCTCCACTTT,CASSQGARSPLHF
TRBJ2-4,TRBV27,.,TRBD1,TGTGCCAGCAGCCCGGGACAGGGGATGGTTCAGTACTTC,CASSPGQGMVQYF
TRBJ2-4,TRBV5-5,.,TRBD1,TGTGCCAGCAGCCCCGGACAGGGGAGGACGGACATTCAGTACTTC,CASSPGQGRTDIQYF
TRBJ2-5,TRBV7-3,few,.,TGTGCCAGCAGCTCCGGACCCCAAGAGACCCAGTACTTC,CASSSGPQETQYF
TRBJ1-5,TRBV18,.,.,TGTGCCAGCTCACCACAGCGACTAGTGCCAGGGGCGCCGAATCAGCCCCAGCATTTT,CASSPQRLVPGAPNQPQHF
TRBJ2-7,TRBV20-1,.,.,TGCAGTGCCCGGGCCTTCTACGAGCAGTACTTC,CSARAFYEQYF
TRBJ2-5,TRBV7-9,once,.,TGTGCCAGCAGTTCCGGGAACTCCCCCACCAAGACCCAGTACTTC,CASSSGNSPTKTQYF
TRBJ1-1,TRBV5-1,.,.,TGCGCCAGCAGCTTGGGGGCCGGCATGAACACTGAAGCTTTCTTT,CASSLGAGMNTEAFF
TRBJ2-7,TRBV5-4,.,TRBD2,TGTGCCAGCAGCTTTGGACTAGCGGAGCGCGAGCAGTACTTC,CASSFGLAEREQYF
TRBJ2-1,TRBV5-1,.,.,TGCGCCAGCAGCTTAGGGCCTAGCCCTCCTGATGAGCAGTTCTTC,CASSLGPSPPDEQFF
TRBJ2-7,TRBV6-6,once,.,TGTGCCAGCACCCCTGGGGGGGGCAGGCACGAGCAGTACTTC,CASTPGGGRHEQYF
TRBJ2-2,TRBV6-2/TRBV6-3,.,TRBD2,TGTGCCAGCAGTTACTTCCTAGCGGGGGGTCCCTCCACCGGGGAGCTGTTTTTT,CASSYFLAGGPSTGELFF
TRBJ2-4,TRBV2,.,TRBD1,TGTGCCAGCCAGAGGGGACAGGGAAAAAACATTCAGTACTTC,CASQRGQGKNIQYF
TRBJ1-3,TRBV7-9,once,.,TGTGCCAGCAGCGCCGGGACGAACGCTGGAAACACCATATATTTT,CASSAGTNAGNTIYF
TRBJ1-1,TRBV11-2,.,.,TGTGCCAGCAGCTTGGGGGGGGGAATGAACACTGAAGCTTTCTTT,CASSLGGGMNTEAFF
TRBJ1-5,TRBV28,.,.,TGTGCCAGCAGTCCAGACCAGGGCCATCAGCCCCAGCATTTT,CASSPDQGHQPQHF
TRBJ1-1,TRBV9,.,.,TGTGCCAGCAGCGTAGTGGGCAGGGTGGATGAAGCTTTCTTT,CASSVVGRVDEAFF
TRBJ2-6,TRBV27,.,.,TGTGCCAGCAGCGGGGCTCCTCGATCCGGGGCCAACGTCCTGACTTTC,CASSGAPRSGANVLTF
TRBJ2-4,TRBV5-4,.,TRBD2,TGTGCCAGCAGCTTGGATAGCGGGGGGGCCAAGAAAAACATTCAGTACTTC,CASSLDSGGAKKNIQYF
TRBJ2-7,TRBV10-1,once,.,TGCGCCAGCAGCCTAGCCGGGGGGGGGACAGAATTCCCCAACTACGAGCAGTACTTC,CASSLAGGGTEFPNYEQYF
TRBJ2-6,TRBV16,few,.,TGTGCCAGCAGCCAATATACGGGGACTGGGGCCAACGTCCTGACTTTC,CASSQYTGTGANVLTF
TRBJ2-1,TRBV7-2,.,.,TGTGCCAGCAGCCCCCGTTTGGCCGGGGGGCAGTTCTTC,CASSPRLAGGQFF
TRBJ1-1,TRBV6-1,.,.,TGTGCCAGCAGTGAAAATGGGGCCTTTGAAGCTTTCTTT,CASSENGAFEAFF
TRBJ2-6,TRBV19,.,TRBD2,TGTGCCAGTAGTCCAGGACTAGCGGGTATAAACTCTGGGGCCAACGTCCTGACTTTC,CASSPGLAGINSGANVLTF
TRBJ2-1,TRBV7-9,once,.,TGTGCCAGCAGCCTTAACTTCGGTGAGCAGTTCTTC,CASSLNFGEQFF
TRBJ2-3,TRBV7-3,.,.,TGTGCCAGCAGCTTCTTCGCTAGCCTTGGATCCAAGAGGGCAGATACGCAGTATTTT,CASSFFASLGSKRADTQYF
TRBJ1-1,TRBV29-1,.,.,TGCAGCGTCATTAGGGGGAACACTGAAGCTTTCTTT,CSVIRGNTEAFF
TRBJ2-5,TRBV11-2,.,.,TGTGCCAGCAGCCGGGGGACAGACCAAGAGACCCAGTACTTC,CASSRGTDQETQYF
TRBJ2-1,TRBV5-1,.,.,TGCGCCAGCAGCTTGACCCGGGGTCCGGAGCAGTTCTTC,CASSLTRGPEQFF
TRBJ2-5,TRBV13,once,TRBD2,TGTGCCAGCGAAATCCTTCTAGCGGGGGGAAAAGAGACCCAGTACTTC,CASEILLAGGKETQYF
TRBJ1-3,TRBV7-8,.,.,TGTGCCAGCAGTTGGACTGACGGAAACACCATATATTTT,CASSWTDGNTIYF
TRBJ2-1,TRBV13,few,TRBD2,TGTGCCAGCAGCAAAACTAGCGGCTCCTACAATGAGCAGTTCTTC,CASSKTSGSYNEQFF
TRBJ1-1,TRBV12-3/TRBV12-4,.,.,TGTGCCAGCAGTTTAACTCCTGAAGCTTTCTTT,CASSLTPEAFF
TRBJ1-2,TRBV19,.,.,TGTGCCAGTAGTCCGCAGGGACGGACCTATGGCTACACCTTC,CASSPQGRTYGYTF
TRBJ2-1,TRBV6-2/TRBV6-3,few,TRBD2,TGTGCCAGCAGTCCGACTAGCGGAGAGTACAATGAGCAGTTCTTC,CASSPTSGEYNEQFF
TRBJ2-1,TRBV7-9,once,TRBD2,TGTGCCAGCAGCTTACAGAGAAGCGGGAGGTCTTACAATGAGCAGTTCTTC,CASSLQRSGRSYNEQFF
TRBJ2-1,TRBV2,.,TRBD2,TGTGCCAGCAGTGAAGCCCCCCTAGCGGGTTACAATGAGCAGTTCTTC,CASSEAPLAGYNEQFF
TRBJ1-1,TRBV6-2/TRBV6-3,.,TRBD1,TGTGCCAGCAGTTACGCAGGGGGCTACACTGAAGCTTTCTTT,CASSYAGGYTEAFF
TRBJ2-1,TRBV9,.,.,TGTGCCAGCAGCGTAGTCAGATATTACAATGAGCAGTTCTTC,CASSVVRYYNEQFF
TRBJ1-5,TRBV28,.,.,TGTGCCAGCAGACCACAGTTACCAGGCGGCAATCAGCCCCAGCATTTT,CASRPQLPGGNQPQHF
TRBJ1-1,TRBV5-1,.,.,TGCGCCAGCAGCTTGGCCCAACCAAACACTGAAGCTTTCTTT,CASSLAQPNTEAFF
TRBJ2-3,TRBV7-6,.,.,TGTGCCAGCAGCTCCCGGGACCCCACAGATACGCAGTATTTT,CASSSRDPTDTQYF
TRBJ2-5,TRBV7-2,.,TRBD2,TGTGCCAGCAGCACCCGACTAGCGGAAGAGACCCAGTACTTC,CASSTRLAEETQYF
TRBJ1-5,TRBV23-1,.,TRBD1,TGCGCCAGCAGTCAACATTCAAGGAGGACAGGGGTCAATCAGCCCCAGCATTTT,CASSQHSRRTGVNQPQHF
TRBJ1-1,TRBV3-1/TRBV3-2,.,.,TGTGCCAGCAGCACTTTAGGCAGTGGCACTGAAGCTTTCTTT,CASSTLGSGTEAFF
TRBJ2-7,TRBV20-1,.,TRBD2,TGCAGTGCACCGGGAGGCGAGCAGTACTTC,CSAPGGEQYF
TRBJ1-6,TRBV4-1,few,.,TGCGCCAGCAGCCAAGACAGGGGCCTGAGCTCCTATAATTCACCCCTCCACTTT,CASSQDRGLSSYNSPLHF
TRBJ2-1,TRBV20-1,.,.,TGCAGTGCTAGAGTCCTCAATGAGCAGTTCTTC,CSARVLNEQFF
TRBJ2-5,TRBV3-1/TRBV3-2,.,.,TGTGCCAGCAGCCTAGCTGAGGGGAGAGGATTCCAAGAGACCCAGTACTTC,CASSLAEGRGFQETQYF
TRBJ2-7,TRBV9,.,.,TGTGCCAGCAGCGTAGGGGTTAGTAAGGAGCAGTACTTC,CASSVGVSKEQYF
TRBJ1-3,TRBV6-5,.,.,TGTGCCAGCACCTCCTGGGGCCGTGGAAACACCATATATTTT,CASTSWGRGNTIYF